This T cell receptor beta chain is from a study of CD8+ T cells in alopecia areata. Regarding the study as a whole: Elevated clonality characterized lesional scalp relative to normal scalp, particularly in alopecia totalis/universalis.

The germline V and J ends were trimmed by 9 bases and 3 bases, with 13 bases remaining between them. The CDR3 extends over 13 amino acids. Germline V gene lookup returns CDR1 MGHDK and CDR2 SYGVNS. In alopecia areata patients, both lesional scalp punch biopsies and peripheral blood were collected. Notes on this clone: Its cognate antigen is unknown.

Reverse transcribed after extraction, RNA yielded cDNA as the sequencing template. The table came from immunoSEQ multiplex PCR; TCRdb's copy has only in-frame clones and leaves some out. Of around 69,000 clones detected, approximately 61% appear once; the ten largest clones hold under 20%. The chain is built from TRBV25-1 and TRBJ2-3, with a weak D call TRBD2 (5 bases). Sequenced here: CD8+ T cells sorted from blood, sampled at week 0. The TCR was taken from a human donor with alopecia areata. CDR3 region: CASTIGGTDTQYF. The CDR3, as DNA: TGTGCCAGTACGATAGGCGGGACAGATACGCAGTATTTT.